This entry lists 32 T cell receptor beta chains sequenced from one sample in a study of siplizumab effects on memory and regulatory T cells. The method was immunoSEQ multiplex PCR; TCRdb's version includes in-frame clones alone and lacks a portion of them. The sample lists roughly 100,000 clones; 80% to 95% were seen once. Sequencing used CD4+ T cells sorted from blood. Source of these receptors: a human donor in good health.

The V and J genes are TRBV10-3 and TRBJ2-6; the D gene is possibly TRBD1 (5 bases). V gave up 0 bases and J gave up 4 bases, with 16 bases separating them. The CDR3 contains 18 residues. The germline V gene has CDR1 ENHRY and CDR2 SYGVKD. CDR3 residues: CAISESHPKGSGANVLTF. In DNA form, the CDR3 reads TGTGCCATCAGTGAGTCTCATCCTAAGGGGTCCGGGGCCAACGTCCTGACTTTC.

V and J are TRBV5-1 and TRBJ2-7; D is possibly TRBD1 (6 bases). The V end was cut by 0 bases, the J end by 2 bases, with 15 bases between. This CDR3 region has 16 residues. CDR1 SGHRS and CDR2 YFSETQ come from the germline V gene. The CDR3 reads CASSLAHRAGAYEQYF. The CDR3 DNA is TGCGCCAGCAGCTTGGCTCACAGGGCAGGGGCCTACGAGCAGTACTTC.

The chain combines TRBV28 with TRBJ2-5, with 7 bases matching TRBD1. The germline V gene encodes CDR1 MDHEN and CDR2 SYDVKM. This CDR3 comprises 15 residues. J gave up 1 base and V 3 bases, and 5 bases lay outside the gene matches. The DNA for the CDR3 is TGTGCCAGCAGTTTTAAGGGGGCGTTCCAAGAGACCCAGTACTTC. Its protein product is CASSFKGAFQETQYF.

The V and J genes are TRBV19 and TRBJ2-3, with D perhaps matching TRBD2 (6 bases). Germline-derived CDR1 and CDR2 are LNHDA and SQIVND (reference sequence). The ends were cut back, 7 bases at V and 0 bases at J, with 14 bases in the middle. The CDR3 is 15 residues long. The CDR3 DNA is TGTGCCAGTAATCGGGGCGGGACCAGCACAGATACGCAGTATTTT. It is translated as CASNRGGTSTDTQYF.

CDR3 sequence reads: CASSLGITEETQYF. CDR3 nucleotides: TGTGCCAGCAGCTTAGGGATAACAGAAGAGACCCAGTACTTC. The genes are TRBV7-2 and TRBJ2-5; D is undetermined. CDR3 length: 14 amino acids. V lost 1 base and J 3 bases, leaving 9 bases between the germline ends. Germline lookup yields CDR1 SGHTA and CDR2 FQGNSA.

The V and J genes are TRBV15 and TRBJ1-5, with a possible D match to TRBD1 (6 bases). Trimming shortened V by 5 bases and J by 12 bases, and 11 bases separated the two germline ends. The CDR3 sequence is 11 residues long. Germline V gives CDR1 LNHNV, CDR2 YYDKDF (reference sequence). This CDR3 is CATSGQTNQHF. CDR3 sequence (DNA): TGTGCCACCAGCGGACAGACCAACCAGCATTTT. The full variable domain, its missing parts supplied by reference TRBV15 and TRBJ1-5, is DAMVIQNPRYQVTQFGKPVTLSCSQTLNHNVMYWYQQKSSQAPKLLFHYYDKDFNNEADTPDNFQSRRPNTSFCFLDIRSPGLGDTAMYLCATSGQTNQHFGDGTRLSIL.

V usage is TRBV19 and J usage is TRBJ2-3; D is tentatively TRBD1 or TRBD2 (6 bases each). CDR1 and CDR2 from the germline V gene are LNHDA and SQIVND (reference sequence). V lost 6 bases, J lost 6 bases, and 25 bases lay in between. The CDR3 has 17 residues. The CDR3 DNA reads TGTGCCAGTAGGAAGGGACACGCCACCCCACGGGGGGATACGCAGTATTTT. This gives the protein CASRKGHATPRGDTQYF.

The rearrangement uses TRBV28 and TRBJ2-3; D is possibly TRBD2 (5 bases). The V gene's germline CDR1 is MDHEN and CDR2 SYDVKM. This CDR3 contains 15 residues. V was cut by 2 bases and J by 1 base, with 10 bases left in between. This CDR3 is CASSLRRGGTDTQYF. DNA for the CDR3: TGTGCCAGCAGTTTACGTCGGGGAGGCACAGATACGCAGTATTTT. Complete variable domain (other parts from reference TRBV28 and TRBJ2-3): DVKVTQSSRYLVKRTGEKVFLECVQDMDHENMFWYRQDPGLGLRLIYFSYDVKMKEKGDIPEGYSVSREKKERFSLILESASTNQTSMYLCASSLRRGGTDTQYFGPGTRLTVL.

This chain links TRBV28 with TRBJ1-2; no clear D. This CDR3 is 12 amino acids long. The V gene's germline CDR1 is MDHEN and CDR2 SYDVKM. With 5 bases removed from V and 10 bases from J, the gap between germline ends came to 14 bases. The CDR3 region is CASSLPGRIYTF. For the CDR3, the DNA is TGTGCCAGCAGTCTCCCCGGACGGATCTACACCTTC.

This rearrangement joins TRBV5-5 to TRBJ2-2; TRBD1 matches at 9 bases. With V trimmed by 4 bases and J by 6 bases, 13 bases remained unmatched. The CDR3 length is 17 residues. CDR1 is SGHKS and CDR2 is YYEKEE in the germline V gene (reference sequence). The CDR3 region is CASSPIMGTGRAGELFF. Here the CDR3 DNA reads TGTGCCAGCAGCCCTATCATGGGGACAGGGAGGGCCGGGGAGCTGTTTTTT.

CDR3 residues: CSVTFGQGSSYEQYF. CDR3 nucleotide sequence: TGCAGCGTTACGTTTGGACAGGGATCCTCCTACGAGCAGTACTTC. The genes are TRBV29-1 and TRBJ2-7; TRBD1 matches at 8 bases. V shed 5 bases, J shed 0 bases, and the junction held 9 bases outside the gene matches. Germline lookup yields CDR1 SQVTM and CDR2 ANQGSEA. The CDR3 contains 15 residues.

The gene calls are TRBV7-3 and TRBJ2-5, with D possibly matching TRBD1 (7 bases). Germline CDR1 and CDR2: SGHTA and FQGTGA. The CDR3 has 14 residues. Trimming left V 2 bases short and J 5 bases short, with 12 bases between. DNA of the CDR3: TGTGCCAGCAGCTTACAGGGGGGAACTGAGACCCAGTACTTC. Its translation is CASSLQGGTETQYF.

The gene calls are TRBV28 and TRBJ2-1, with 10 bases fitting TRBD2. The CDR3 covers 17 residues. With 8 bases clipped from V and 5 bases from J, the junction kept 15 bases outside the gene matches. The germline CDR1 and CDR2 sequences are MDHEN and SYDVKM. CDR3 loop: CASPPPMALAGNNEQFF. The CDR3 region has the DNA TGTGCCAGCCCTCCCCCAATGGCACTAGCGGGAAACAATGAGCAGTTCTTC.

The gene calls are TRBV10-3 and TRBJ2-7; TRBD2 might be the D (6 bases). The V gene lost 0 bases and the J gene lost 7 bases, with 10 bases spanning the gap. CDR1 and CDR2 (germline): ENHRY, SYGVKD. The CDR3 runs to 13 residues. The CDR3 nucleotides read TGTGCCATCAGTGAGTCAAGTGCGGGGGAGCAGTACTTC. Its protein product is CAISESSAGEQYF.

The CDR3 sequence: CASSLGGRQETQYF. The CDR3 DNA sequence: TGTGCCAGCTCTTTAGGCGGGAGGCAAGAGACCCAGTACTTC. This chain uses TRBV9 with TRBJ2-5; 8 bases are a match to TRBD2. The CDR3 totals 14 residues. V was pared by 7 bases and J by 2 bases, with 7 bases of the junction left unmatched. The germline gives CDR1 SGDLS, CDR2 YYNGEE.

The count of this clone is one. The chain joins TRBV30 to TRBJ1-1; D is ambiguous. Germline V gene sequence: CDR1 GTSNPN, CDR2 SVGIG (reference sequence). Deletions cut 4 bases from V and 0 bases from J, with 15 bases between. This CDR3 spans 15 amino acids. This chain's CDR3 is CAWTGPPNMNTEAFF. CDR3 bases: TGTGCCTGGACTGGACCCCCTAATATGAACACTGAAGCTTTCTTT.

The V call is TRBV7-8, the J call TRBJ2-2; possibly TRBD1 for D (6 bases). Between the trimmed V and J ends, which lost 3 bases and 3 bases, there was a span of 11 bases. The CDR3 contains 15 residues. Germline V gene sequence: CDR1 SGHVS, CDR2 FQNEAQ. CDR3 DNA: TGTGCCAGCAGCTTCCAGGGGTCGGACACCGGGGAGCTGTTTTTT. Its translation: CASSFQGSDTGELFF.

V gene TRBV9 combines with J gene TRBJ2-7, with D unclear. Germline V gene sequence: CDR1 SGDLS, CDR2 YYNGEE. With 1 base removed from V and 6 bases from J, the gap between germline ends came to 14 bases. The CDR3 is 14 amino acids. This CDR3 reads CASSVTHQRGEQYF. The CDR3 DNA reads TGTGCCAGCAGCGTAACCCATCAGCGTGGCGAGCAGTACTTC.

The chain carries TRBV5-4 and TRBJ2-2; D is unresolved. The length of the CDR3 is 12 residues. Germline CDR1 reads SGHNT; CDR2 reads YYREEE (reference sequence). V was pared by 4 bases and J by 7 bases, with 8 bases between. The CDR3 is CASSINFGELFF. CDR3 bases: TGTGCCAGCAGCATAAATTTCGGGGAGCTGTTTTTT.

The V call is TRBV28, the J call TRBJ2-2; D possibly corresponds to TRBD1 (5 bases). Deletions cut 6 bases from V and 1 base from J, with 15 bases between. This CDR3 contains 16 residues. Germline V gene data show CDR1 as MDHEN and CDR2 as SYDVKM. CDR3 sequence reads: CASSLPRQRNTGELFF. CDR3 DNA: TGTGCCAGCAGCCTACCTCGACAGCGGAACACCGGGGAGCTGTTTTTT.

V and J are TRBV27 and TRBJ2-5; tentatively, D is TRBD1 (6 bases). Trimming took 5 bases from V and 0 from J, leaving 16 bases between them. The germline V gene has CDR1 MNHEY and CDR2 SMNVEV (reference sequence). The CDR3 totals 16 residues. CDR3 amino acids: CASSPLQGNYQETQYF. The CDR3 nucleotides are TGTGCCAGCAGTCCGCTTCAGGGGAACTACCAAGAGACCCAGTACTTC.

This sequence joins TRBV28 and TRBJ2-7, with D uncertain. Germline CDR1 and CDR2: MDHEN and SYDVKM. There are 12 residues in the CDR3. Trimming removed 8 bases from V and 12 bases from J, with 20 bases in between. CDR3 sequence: CASLFSLGPLYF. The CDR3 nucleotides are TGTGCCAGCCTCTTCTCTCTAGGGCCCCTGTACTTC. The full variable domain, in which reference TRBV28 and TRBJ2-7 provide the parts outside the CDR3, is DVKVTQSSRYLVKRTGEKVFLECVQDMDHENMFWYRQDPGLGLRLIYFSYDVKMKEKGDIPEGYSVSREKKERFSLILESASTNQTSMYLCASLFSLGPLYFGPGTRLTVT.

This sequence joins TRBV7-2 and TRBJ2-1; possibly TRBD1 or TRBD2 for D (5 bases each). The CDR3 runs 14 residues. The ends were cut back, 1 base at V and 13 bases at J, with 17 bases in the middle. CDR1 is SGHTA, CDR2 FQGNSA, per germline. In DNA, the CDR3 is TGTGCCAGCAGCTTAGTAGGTGTGGGGGACCTACAGTTCTTC. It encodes CASSLVGVGDLQFF.

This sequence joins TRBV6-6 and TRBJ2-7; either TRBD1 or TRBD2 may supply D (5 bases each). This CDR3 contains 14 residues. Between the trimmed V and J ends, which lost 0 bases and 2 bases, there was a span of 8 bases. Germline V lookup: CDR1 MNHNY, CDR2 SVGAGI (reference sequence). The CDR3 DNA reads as TGTGCCAGCAGTTACTCAGGGGACCCCTACGAGCAGTACTTC. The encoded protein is CASSYSGDPYEQYF.

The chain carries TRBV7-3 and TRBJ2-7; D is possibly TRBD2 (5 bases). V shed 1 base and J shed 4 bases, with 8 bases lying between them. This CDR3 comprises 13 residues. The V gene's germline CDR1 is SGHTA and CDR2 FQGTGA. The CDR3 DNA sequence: TGTGCCAGCAGCTTAAGTGGCGGGTACGAGCAGTACTTC. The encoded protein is CASSLSGGYEQYF. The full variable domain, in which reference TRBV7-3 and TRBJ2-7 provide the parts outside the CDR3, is GAGVSQTPSNKVTEKGKYVELRCDPISGHTALYWYRQSLGQGPEFLIYFQGTGAADDSGLPNDRFFAVRPEGSVSTLKIQRTERGDSAVYLCASSLSGGYEQYFGPGTRLTVT.

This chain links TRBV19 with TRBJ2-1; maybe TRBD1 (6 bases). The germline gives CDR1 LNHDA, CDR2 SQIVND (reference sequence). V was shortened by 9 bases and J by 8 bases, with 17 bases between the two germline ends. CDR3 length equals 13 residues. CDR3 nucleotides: TGTGCCAGCCAGGGGTTTAGGAGCGATGAGCAGTTCTTC. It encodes CASQGFRSDEQFF.

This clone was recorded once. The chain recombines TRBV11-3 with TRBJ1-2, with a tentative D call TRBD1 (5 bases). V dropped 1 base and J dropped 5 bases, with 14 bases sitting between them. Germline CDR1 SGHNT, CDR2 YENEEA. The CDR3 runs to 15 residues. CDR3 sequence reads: CASSLVGQEKYGYTF. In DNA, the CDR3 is TGTGCCAGCAGCTTAGTGGGGCAGGAGAAGTATGGCTACACCTTC.

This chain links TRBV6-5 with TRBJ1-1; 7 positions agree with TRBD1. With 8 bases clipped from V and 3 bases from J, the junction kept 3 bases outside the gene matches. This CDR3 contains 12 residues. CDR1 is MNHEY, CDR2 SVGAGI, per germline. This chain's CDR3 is CASGTGDTEAFF. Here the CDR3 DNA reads TGTGCCAGCGGAACAGGGGACACTGAAGCTTTCTTT.

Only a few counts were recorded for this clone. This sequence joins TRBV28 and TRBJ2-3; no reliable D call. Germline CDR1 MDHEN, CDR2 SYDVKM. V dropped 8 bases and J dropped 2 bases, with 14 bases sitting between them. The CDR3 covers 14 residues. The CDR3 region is CASLNNGDTDTQYF. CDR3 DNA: TGTGCCAGCCTTAATAATGGGGACACAGATACGCAGTATTTT.

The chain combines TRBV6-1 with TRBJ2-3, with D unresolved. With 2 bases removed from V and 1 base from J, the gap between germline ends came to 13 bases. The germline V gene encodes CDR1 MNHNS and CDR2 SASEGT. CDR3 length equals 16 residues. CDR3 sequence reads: CASSERVGGRTDTQYF. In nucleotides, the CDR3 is TGTGCCAGCAGTGAAAGGGTGGGTGGTCGCACAGATACGCAGTATTTT.

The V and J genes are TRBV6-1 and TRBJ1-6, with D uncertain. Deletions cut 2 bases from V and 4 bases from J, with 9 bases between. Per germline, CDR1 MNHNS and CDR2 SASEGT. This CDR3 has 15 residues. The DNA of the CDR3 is TGTGCCAGCAGTGAAAGGTCGTCTTATAATTCACCCCTCCACTTT. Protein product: CASSERSSYNSPLHF.

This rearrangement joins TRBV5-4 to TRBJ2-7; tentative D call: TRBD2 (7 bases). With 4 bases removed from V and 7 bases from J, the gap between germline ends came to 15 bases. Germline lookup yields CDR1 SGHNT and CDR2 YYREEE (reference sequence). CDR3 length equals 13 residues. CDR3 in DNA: TGTGCCAGCAGCCTTCCCGGGGGGCAAGAGCAGTACTTC. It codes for CASSLPGGQEQYF.